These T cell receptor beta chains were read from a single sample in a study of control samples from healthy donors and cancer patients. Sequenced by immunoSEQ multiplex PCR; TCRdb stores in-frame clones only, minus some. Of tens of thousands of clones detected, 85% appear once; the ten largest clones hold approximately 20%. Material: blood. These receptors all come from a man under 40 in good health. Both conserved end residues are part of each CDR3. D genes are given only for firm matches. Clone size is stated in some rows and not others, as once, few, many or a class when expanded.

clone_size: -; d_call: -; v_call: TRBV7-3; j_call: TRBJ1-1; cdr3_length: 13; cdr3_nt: TGTGCCAGCCGGGAGGGCATGAACACTGAAGCTTTCTTT; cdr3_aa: CASREGMNTEAFF
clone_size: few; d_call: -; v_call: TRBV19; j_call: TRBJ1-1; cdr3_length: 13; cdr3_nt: TGTGCCAGTAGTGCCCGAGCAAAAACTGAAGCTTTCTTT; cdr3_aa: CASSARAKTEAFF
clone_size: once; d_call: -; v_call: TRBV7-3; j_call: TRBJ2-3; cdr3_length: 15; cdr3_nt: TGTGCCAGCAGCGCTCAGACAGCTAGCACAGATACGCAGTATTTT; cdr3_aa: CASSAQTASTDTQYF
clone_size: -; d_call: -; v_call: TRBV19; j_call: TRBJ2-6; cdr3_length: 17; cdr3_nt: TGTGCCAGCCGGCCCCCGGGCCTTCGCTCTGGGGCCAACGTCCTGACTTTC; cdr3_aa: CASRPPGLRSGANVLTF
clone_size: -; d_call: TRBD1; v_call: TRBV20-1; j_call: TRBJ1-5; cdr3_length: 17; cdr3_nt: TGCAGTGCTAGTAGGGGGACAGCAAAATATAGCAATCAGCCCCAGCATTTT; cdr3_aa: CSASRGTAKYSNQPQHF
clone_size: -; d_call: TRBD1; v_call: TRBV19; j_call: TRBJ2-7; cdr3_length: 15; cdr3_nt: TGTGCCAGTAGTCCAGAACAGGGGGCACAGGTCGAGCAGTACTTC; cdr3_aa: CASSPEQGAQVEQYF
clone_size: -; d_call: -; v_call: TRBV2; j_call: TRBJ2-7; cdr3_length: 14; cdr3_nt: TGTGCCAGCAGTAGTAGCCGGACCGCCCACGAGCAGTACTTC; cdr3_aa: CASSSSRTAHEQYF
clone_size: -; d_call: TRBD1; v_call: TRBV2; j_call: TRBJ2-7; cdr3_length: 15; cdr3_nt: TGTGCCAGCAGACCAGGTGGACAGGGTCTATACGAGCAGTACTTC; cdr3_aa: CASRPGGQGLYEQYF
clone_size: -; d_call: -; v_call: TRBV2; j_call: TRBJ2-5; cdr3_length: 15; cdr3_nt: TGTGCCAGCAGGTTCCGGACACCTGGCCGAGAGACCCAGTACTTC; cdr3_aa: CASRFRTPGRETQYF
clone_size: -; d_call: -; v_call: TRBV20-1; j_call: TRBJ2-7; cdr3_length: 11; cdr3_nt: TGCAGTGCGCGTTACGGGGACGAGCAGTACTTC; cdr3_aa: CSARYGDEQYF
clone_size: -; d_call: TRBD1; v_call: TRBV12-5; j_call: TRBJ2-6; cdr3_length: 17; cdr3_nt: TGTGCTAGTGGCCTCGACAGGGGAGGTTCCGGGGCCAACGTCCTGACTTTC; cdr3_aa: CASGLDRGGSGANVLTF
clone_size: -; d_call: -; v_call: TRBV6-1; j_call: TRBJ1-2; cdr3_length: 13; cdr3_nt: TGTGCCAGCAGTGAGGTAGGGACCTATGGCTACACCTTC; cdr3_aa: CASSEVGTYGYTF
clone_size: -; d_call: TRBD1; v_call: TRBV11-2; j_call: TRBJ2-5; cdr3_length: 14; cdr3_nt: TGTGCCAGCAGCACACAGGGACAGGGGGAGACCCAGTACTTC; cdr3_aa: CASSTQGQGETQYF
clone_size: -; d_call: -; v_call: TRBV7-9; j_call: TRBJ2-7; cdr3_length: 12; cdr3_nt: TGTGCCAGCGAAGGACAAGCCTACGAGCAGTACTTC; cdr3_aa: CASEGQAYEQYF
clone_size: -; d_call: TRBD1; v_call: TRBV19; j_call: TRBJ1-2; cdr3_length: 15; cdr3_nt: TGTGCCAGTAGTACCAGGACAGGGGGCTACTATGGCTACACCTTC; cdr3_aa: CASSTRTGGYYGYTF
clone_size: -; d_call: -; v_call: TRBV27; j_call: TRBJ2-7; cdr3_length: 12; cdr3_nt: TGTGCCAGCATTGGAAGCTCCTACGAGCAGTACTTC; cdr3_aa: CASIGSSYEQYF
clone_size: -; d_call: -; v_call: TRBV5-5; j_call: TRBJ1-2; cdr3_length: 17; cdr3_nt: TGTGCCAACAGCTTAGAGAGCACGATTAGGAGGAACTATGGCTACACCTTC; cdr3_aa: CANSLESTIRRNYGYTF